Listed here are 11 T cell receptor beta chains from one sample, sequenced in a study of blood T cell repertoires in COVID-19. Using immunoSEQ multiplex PCR, the repertoire was profiled, and TCRdb retains in-frame clones only, with some absent. Of approximately 180,000 clones listed, 82% are singletons. The sequenced sample was peripheral blood. The receptors originated from a woman aged 70-85 years with acute or convalescent COVID-19.

The rearrangement joins TRBV6-5 to TRBJ1-4; 9 bases are shared with TRBD1. The germline V gene has CDR1 MNHEY and CDR2 SVGAGI. Trimming took 4 bases from V and 8 from J; bases not matched to a gene: 5. The CDR3 spans 14 residues. The CDR3 sequence: CASSWTGEGEKLFF. For the CDR3, the DNA is TGTGCCAGCAGTTGGACAGGGGAGGGGGAAAAACTGTTTTTT.

The chain combines TRBV28 with TRBJ2-5, with TRBD2 matching 13 bases. CDR1 is MDHEN, CDR2 SYDVKM, per germline. With V trimmed by 5 bases and J by 2 bases, 5 bases remained unmatched. This CDR3 has 16 residues. CDR3 bases: TGTGCCAGCAGTCTGGGACTAGCGGGGTTGCAAGAGACCCAGTACTTC. It specifies CASSLGLAGLQETQYF.

The DNA for the CDR3 is TGTGCCAGCAGCTTAGGTAGCGGGAGGGCCAATGAGCAGTTCTTC. This codes for CASSLGSGRANEQFF. This chain uses TRBV7-7 with TRBJ2-1; 11 bases line up with TRBD2. With V trimmed by 1 base and J by 6 bases, 2 bases remained unmatched. This CDR3 contains 15 residues. Germline V CDR1 and CDR2: SSHAT, FNYEAQ (reference sequence).

The chain combines TRBV12-5 with TRBJ1-1; perhaps TRBD1 as D (5 bases). The CDR3 is 15 amino acids. Germline CDR1 is LGHNT and CDR2 is FRNRAP. V lost 6 bases, J lost 1 base, and 15 bases lay in between. This CDR3 is CASGGSGLPNTEAFF. The CDR3 DNA is TGTGCTAGTGGGGGATCGGGACTGCCGAACACTGAAGCTTTCTTT.

V is TRBV30 and J is TRBJ1-1; D gene unclear. The CDR3 extends over 13 amino acids. CDR1 GTSNPN and CDR2 SVGIG come from the germline V gene (reference sequence). Between the trimmed V and J ends, which lost 4 bases and 2 bases, there was a span of 11 bases. The DNA of the CDR3 is TGTGCCTGGATGCTTTCGAGAAACACTGAAGCTTTCTTT. It yields the protein CAWMLSRNTEAFF.

The chain is built from TRBV10-2 and TRBJ1-5, with a possible D match to TRBD1 (6 bases). CDR1 WSHSY and CDR2 SAAADI come from the germline V gene. Trimming left V 6 bases short and J 0 bases short, with 12 bases between. There are 15 residues in the CDR3. CDR3 sequence: CASSGNRDSNQPQHF. For the CDR3, the DNA is TGCGCCAGCAGCGGGAACAGGGATAGCAATCAGCCCCAGCATTTT.

The chain couples TRBV5-4 to TRBJ1-5; 7 nucleotides agree with TRBD1. The CDR3 is made up of 15 amino acids. With V trimmed by 0 bases and J by 7 bases, 7 bases remained unmatched. Germline V gene data show CDR1 as SGHNT and CDR2 as YYREEE (reference sequence). The CDR3 DNA sequence: TGTGCCAGCAGCTTGGGTACAGGGGTAGGCCAGCCCCAGCATTTT. Amino acid sequence: CASSLGTGVGQPQHF.

The CDR3 loop is CASSQAGWGTDTQYF. The CDR3 DNA reads TGCGCCAGCAGCCAAGCGGGGTGGGGCACAGATACGCAGTATTTT. V usage is TRBV4-3 and J usage is TRBJ2-3, with D possibly matching TRBD2 (5 bases). The CDR3 has 15 amino acids. Germline assignment: CDR1 LGHNA and CDR2 YSLEER. Trimming removed 1 base at V and 1 base at J, with 9 bases between.

The gene calls are TRBV5-4 and TRBJ1-2; D is uncertain. Germline CDR1 and CDR2: SGHNT and YYREEE (reference sequence). The CDR3 covers 13 residues. V lost 1 base and J 5 bases, leaving 9 bases between the germline ends. This chain's CDR3 is CASSLIPGYGYTF. The CDR3 DNA reads TGTGCCAGCAGCTTGATTCCGGGGTATGGCTACACCTTC.

This clone has more than one count but fewer than ten. V gene TRBV3-1 (or the pseudogene TRBV3-2) combines with J gene TRBJ1-1; 8 nucleotides line up with TRBD1. V lost 6 bases to trimming and J lost 0 bases; unmatched junction nucleotides: 3. Per germline, CDR1 LGHDT and CDR2 YNNKEL (reference sequence). The CDR3 has 14 amino acids. The CDR3 DNA sequence: TGTGCCAGCAGATCGGACAGGGTGAACACTGAAGCTTTCTTT. It specifies CASRSDRVNTEAFF.

For the CDR3, the DNA is TGTGCCAGCAGCCGTACGCGCCTCGGGACAGGGCAATTTGGGGACATTCAGTACTTC. Residues: CASSRTRLGTGQFGDIQYF. The chain couples TRBV7-8 to TRBJ2-4; 9 nucleotides agree with TRBD1. CDR1 and CDR2 from the germline V gene are SGHVS and FQNEAQ. CDR3 length equals 19 residues. V was pared by 5 bases and J by 8 bases, with 22 bases of the junction left unmatched.